This T cell receptor beta chain appears in the sequencing data of a study of T-cell memory formation after mild COVID-19. Study-wide context: Each donor largely had its own TCR clusters.

Study-wide results and caveats: A second wave expanding day 15 to 37 was CD4+-biased; contracting clones were balanced. Cross-reactive memory seemingly joined, as some responding clones were found in pre-infection memory.

TCR alpha and TCR beta cDNA libraries carrying sample barcodes and UMIs were produced by 5'RACE using constant-segment primers. TCRdb reprocessed the 5' RACE reads with MiXCR, giving one entry per CDR3 protein. The sample yields about 200,000 distinct CDR3 sequences, over 7.5% seen once. This clonotype was observed many times. Its antigen remains unknown. What was sequenced was PBMCs or a T cell subset sorted from them (not recorded which). This TCR derives from a man aged 18 to 35 who had mild COVID-19 (a few samples of this study predate the infection). Cell type and time point are not known.

The CDR3 loop reads CAWSVWLAGGNEQFF. The CDR3 DNA follows: TGTGCCTGGAGTGTATGGCTAGCGGGGGGCAATGAGCAGTTCTTC. The chain recombines TRBV30 with TRBJ2-1; 11 positions agree with TRBD2. Germline trimming cut 0 bases from V and 6 bases from J; bases unmatched to any gene: 4. Germline V gives CDR1 GTSNPN, CDR2 SVGIG (reference sequence). The CDR3 length is 15 residues.